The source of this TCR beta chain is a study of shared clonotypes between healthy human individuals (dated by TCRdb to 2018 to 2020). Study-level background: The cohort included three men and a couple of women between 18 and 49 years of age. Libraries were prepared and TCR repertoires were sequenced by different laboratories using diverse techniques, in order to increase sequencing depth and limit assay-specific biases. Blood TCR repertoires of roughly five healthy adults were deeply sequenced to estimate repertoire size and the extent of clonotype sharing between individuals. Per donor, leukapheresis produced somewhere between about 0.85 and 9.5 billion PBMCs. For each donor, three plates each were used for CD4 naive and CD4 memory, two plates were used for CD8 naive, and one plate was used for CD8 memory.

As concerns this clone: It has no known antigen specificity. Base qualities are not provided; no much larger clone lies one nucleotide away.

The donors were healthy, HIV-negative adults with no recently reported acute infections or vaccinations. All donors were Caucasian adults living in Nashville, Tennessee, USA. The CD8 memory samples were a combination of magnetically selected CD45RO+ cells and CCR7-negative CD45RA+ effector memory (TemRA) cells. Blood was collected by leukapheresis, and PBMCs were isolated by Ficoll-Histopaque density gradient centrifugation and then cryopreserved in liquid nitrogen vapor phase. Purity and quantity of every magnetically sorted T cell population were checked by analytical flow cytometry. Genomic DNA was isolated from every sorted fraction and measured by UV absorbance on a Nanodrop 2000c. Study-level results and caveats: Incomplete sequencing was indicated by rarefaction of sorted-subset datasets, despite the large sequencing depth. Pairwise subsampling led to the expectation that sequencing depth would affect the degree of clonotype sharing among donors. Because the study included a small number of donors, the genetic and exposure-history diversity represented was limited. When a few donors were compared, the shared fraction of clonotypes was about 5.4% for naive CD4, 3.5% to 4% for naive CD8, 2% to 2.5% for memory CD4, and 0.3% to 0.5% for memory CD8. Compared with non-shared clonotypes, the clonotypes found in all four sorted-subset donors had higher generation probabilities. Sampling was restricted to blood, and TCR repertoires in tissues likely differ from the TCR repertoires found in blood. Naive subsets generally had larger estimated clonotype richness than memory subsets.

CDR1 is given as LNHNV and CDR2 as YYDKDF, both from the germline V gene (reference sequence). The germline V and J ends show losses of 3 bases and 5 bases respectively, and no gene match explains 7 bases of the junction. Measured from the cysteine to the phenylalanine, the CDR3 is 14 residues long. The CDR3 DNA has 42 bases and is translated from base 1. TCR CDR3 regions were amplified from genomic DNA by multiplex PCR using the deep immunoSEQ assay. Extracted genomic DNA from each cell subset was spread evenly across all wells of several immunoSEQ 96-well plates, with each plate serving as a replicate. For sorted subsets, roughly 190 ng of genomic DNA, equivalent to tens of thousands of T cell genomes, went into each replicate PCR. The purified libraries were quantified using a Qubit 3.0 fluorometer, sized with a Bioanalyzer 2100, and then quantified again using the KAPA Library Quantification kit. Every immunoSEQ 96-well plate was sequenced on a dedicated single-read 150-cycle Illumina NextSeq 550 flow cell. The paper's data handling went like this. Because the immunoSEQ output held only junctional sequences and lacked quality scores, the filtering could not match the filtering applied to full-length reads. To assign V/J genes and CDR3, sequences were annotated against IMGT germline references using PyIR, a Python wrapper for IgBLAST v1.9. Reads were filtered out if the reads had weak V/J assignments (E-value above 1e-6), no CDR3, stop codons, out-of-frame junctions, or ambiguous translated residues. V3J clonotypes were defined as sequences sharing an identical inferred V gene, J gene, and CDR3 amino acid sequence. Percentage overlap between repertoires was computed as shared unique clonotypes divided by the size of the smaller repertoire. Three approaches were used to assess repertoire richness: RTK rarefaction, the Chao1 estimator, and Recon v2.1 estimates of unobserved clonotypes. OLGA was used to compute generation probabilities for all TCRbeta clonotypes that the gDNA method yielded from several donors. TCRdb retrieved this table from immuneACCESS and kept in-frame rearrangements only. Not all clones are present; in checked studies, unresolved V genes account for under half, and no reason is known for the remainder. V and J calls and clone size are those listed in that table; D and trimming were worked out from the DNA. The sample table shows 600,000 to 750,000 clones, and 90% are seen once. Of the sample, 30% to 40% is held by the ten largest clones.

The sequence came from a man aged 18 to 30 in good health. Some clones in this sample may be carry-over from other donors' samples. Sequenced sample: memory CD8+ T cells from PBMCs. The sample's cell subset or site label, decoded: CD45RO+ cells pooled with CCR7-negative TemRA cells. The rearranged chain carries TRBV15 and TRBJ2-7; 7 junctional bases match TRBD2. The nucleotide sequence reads TGTGCCACCAGCAGGGGGGGGGAAGGTCACGAGCAGTACTTC. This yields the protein CATSRGGEGHEQYF.